Sequencing of this TCR beta chain was carried out in a study of blood T cell repertoires in COVID-19. Study details: COVID-19 samples, acute and convalescent, were from the United States, Italy and Spain. PBMCs, B-cell-depleted T cells, or T cells were the source of the cDNA or gDNA that made up the material.

Original processing methods: Amplification of reference gene primers was used by the study to estimate nucleated cell counts. Profiling relied on immunoSEQ multiplex PCR, and the TCRdb table lists in-frame clones only, not all of them. That table furnishes V, J and clone size, whereas the DNA furnished D and trimming. This repertoire shows around 320,000 clones, around 87% found once; its top ten account for about 2%. V dropped 6 bases and J dropped 6 bases, with 17 bases sitting between them. CDR3 length: 15 amino acids. Germline V gives CDR1 MNHEY, CDR2 SVGAGI. This rearrangement joins TRBV6-5 to TRBJ1-4; no clear D gene. The specimen was peripheral blood. This clonotype was sampled from a man younger than 35 with active or convalescent COVID-19. For the CDR3, the DNA is TGTGCCAGCAGCCAAGACTATTCCTTTTATGAAAAACTGTTTTTT. Its translation is CASSQDYSFYEKLFF.